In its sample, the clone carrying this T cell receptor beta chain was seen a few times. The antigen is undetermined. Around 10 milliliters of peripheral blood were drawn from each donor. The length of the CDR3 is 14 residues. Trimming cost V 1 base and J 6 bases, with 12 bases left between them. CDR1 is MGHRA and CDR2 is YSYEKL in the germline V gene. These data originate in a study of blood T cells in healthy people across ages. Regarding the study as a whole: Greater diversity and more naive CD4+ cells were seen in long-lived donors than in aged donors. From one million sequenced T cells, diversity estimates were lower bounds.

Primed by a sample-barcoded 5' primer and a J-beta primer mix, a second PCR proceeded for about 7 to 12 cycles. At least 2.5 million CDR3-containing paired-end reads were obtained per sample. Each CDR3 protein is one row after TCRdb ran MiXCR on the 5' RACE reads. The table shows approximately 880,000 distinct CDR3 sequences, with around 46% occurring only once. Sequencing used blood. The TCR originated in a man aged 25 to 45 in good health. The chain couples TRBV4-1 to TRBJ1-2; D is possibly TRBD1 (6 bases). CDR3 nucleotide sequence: TGCGCCAGCAGCCAAGTAGTGGGGGCCCATGGCTACACCTTC. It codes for CASSQVVGAHGYTF.